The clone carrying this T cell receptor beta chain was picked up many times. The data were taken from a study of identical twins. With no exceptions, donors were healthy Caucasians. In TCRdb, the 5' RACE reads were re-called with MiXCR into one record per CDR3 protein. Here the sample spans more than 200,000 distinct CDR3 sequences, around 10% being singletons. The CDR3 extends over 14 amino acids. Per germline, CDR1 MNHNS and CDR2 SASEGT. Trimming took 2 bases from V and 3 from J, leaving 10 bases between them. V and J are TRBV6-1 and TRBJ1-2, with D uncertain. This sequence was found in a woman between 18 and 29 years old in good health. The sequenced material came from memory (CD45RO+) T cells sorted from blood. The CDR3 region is CASSESDLDYGYTF. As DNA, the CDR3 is TGTGCCAGCAGTGAATCAGACCTGGACTATGGCTACACCTTC.